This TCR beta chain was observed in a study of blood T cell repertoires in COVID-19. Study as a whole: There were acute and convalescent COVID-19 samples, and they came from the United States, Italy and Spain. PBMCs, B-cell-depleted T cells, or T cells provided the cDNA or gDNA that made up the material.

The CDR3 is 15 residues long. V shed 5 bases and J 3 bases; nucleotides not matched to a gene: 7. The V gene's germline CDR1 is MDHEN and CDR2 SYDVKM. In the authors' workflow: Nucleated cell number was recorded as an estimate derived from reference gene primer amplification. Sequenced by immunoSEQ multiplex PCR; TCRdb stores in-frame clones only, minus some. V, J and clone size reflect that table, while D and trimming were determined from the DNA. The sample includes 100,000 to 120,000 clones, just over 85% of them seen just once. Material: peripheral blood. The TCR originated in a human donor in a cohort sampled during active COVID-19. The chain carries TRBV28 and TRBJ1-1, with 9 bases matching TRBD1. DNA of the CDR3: TGTGCCAGCAGTACAACAGGGGGCGGCTACACTGAAGCTTTCTTT. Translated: CASSTTGGGYTEAFF.